This entry features one TCR beta chain sequence. Its antigen is not known. The record originates from a study of response to subunit inactivated influenza vaccine. Whole-study results and caveats: Researchers suggested that each seasonal influenza vaccination recruits few new T cells.

TCRdb analysed the RT-PCR reads with MiXCR anew, one entry per CDR3 protein. The sample holds about 800,000 distinct CDR3 sequences, approximately 22% seen once. The CDR3 is made up of 15 amino acids. CDR1 is MDHEN and CDR2 is SYDVKM in the germline V gene. The V and J ends lost 5 bases and 2 bases, in that order; junction bases with no gene match: 7. The sample here was PBMCs from blood, taken roughly 5 days after vaccination. This chain uses TRBV28 with TRBJ2-3; 7 bases are a match to TRBD1. The source of this sequence is a man aged 50 or older who received an inactivated influenza vaccine. As DNA, the CDR3 is TGTGCCAGCAGTCAAACACAGGGGCCCACAGATACGCAGTATTTT. Encoded protein: CASSQTQGPTDTQYF.